This TCR beta chain was sequenced in a study of T cell clones after liver transplantation. Across the whole study: Graft-donor-reactive sequences were compared with third-party-reactive TCRbeta sequences from pre-transplant mixed lymphocyte reactions. Subjects received no induction therapy and standard immunosuppression until randomization at 12-24 months post-transplant. Blood was drawn pre-transplant, before withdrawal, and after full or failed withdrawal.

Findings of the study overall: In most of the 8 subjects, circulating graft-donor-reactive CD4 TCRbeta sequences fell significantly after transplant.

Assay used: immunoSEQ multiplex PCR; TCRdb lists only in-frame clones, some missing. The sample lists 50,000 or so clones, 55% to 75% seen once, with about 9.9% in the top ten. On this clone: As yet, its antigen is unknown.

The CDR3 loop spans 16 amino acids. V gave up 0 bases and J gave up 0 bases, with 8 bases separating them. Looked up from germline, CDR1 is SGHVS and CDR2 is FNYEAQ. The chain carries TRBV7-6 and TRBJ2-2; D might be TRBD1 (5 bases). The sample was CD4+ T cells from blood, taken more than 53 months after liver transplant. This TCR was recovered from a human patient who received a liver transplant. Some T cells may be supplied by the graft donor. CDR3 residues: CASSLAGASNTGELFF. CDR3 sequence (DNA): TGTGCCAGCAGCTTAGCAGGGGCCTCGAACACCGGGGAGCTGTTTTTT.